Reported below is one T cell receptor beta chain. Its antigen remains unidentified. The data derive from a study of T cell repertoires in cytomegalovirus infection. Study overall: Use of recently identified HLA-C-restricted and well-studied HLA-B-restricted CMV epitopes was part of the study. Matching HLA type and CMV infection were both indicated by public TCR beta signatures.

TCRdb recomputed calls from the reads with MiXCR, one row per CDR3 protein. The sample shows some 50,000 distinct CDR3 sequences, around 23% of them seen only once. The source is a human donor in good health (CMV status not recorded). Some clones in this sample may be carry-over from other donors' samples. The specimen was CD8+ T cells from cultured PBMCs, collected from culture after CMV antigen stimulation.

CDR3 residues: CASSSGQETQYF. CDR3 DNA: TGTGCCAGCAGCTCCGGCCAAGAGACCCAGTACTTC. The genes are TRBV7-2 and TRBJ2-5; no definite D call. The CDR3 runs to 12 residues. Trimming removed 4 bases from V and 1 base from J, with 4 bases in between. Germline lookup yields CDR1 SGHTA and CDR2 FQGNSA.